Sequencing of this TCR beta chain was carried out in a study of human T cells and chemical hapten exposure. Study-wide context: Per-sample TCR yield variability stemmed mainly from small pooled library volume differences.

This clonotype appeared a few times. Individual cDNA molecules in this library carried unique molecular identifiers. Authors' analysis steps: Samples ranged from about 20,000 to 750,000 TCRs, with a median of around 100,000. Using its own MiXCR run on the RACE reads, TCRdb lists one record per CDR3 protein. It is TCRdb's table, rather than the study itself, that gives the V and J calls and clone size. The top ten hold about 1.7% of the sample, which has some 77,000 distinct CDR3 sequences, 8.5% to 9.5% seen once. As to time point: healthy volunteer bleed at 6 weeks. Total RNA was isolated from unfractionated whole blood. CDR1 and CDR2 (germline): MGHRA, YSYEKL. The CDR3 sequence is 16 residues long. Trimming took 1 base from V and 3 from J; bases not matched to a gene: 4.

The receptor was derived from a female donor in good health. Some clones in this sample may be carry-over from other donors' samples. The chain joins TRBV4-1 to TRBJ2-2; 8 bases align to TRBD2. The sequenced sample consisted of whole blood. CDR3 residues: CASSQVRGADTGELFF. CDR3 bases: TGCGCCAGCAGCCAAGTGCGGGGGGCGGACACCGGGGAGCTGTTTTTT.